This entry lists 23 T cell receptor beta chains sequenced from one sample in a study of graft-versus-host responses after intestinal transplantation. Their antigens are not known. Sequenced by immunoSEQ multiplex PCR; TCRdb stores in-frame clones only, minus some. Of more than 100,000 clones in the sample, roughly 93% were seen once. This specimen consisted of unstimulated CD4+ T cells sorted from spleen or lymph node cells, obtained before intestinal transplant. The origin of the receptors is a human donor who received an intestinal transplant.

J is TRBJ1-5 and V is TRBV7-9; no clear D. This CDR3 is 12 amino acids long. V lost 4 bases, J lost 7 bases, and 8 bases lay in between. Per germline, CDR1 SEHNR and CDR2 FQNEAQ (reference sequence). The CDR3 nucleotides read TGTGCCAGCAGCTCCGGAGGACAGCCCCAGCATTTT. Amino acid sequence: CASSSGGQPQHF.

The CDR3 loop reads CASSPSGSWDTQYF. As DNA, the CDR3 is TGTGCCAGCAGCCCTAGCGGGAGTTGGGATACGCAGTATTTT. This rearrangement joins TRBV2 to TRBJ2-3, with TRBD2 identical over 10 bases. This CDR3 has 14 residues. In germline, CDR1 is SNHLY, CDR2 FYNNEI. Trimming cost V 6 bases and J 6 bases; bases outside gene matches: 6.

The V gene is TRBV5-5, the J gene TRBJ2-7; 10 bases map to TRBD2. The CDR3 totals 15 residues. The J segment lost 3 bases and the V segment lost 4 bases, leaving 7 bases of the junction unmatched. The germline CDR1 and CDR2 sequences are SGHKS and YYEKEE (reference sequence). This CDR3 is CASSASGSDNYEQYF. The DNA of the CDR3 is TGTGCCAGCAGCGCTAGCGGGAGCGACAACTACGAGCAGTACTTC. Combining the CDR3 with reference TRBV5-5 and TRBJ2-7 gives the whole variable domain DAGVTQSPTHLIKTRGQQVTLRCSPISGHKSVSWYQQVLGQGPQFIFQYYEKEERGRGNFPDRFSARQFPNYSSELNVNALLLGDSALYLCASSASGSDNYEQYFGPGTRLTVT.

This clone has just one count. The chain joins TRBV29-1 to TRBJ2-7, with TRBD1 matching over 7 bases. V lost 5 bases and J lost 4; bases outside the gene matches: 5. The CDR3 covers 12 residues. Germline CDR1 is SQVTM and CDR2 is ANQGSEA. The chain's CDR3 is CSVNNRGYEQYF. CDR3 bases: TGCAGCGTTAACAACAGGGGTTACGAGCAGTACTTC.

The chain links TRBV18 to TRBJ2-7, with D possibly TRBD2 on 6 matching bases. Per the germline V gene, CDR1 is KGHSH and CDR2 is LQKENI. There are 17 residues in the CDR3. V gave up 3 bases and J gave up 4 bases, with 22 bases separating them. The CDR3 nucleotides are TGTGCCAGCTCACCGACCCCGTTTGGCCCCGGGGGTTACGAGCAGTACTTC. Its protein product is CASSPTPFGPGGYEQYF. The full variable domain, with the rest looked up from reference TRBV18 and TRBJ2-7, is NAGVMQNPRHLVRRRGQEARLRCSPMKGHSHVYWYRQLPEEGLKFMVYLQKENIIDESGMPKERFSAEFPKEGPSILRIQQVVRGDSAAYFCASSPTPFGPGGYEQYFGPGTRLTVT.

The V call is TRBV6-1, the J call TRBJ1-2; a possible D gene is TRBD1 (5 bases). Germline V gene lookup returns CDR1 MNHNS and CDR2 SASEGT. Trimming took off 0 bases at V and 8 bases at J, with 10 bases between the two ends. This CDR3 is 13 amino acids long. CDR3 in DNA: TGTGCCAGCAGTGAAGCCGAGGGGCTAGGCTACACCTTC. Amino acids: CASSEAEGLGYTF.

This chain links TRBV10-2 with TRBJ2-3, with TRBD2 matching over 14 bases. CDR3 length: 19 amino acids. Unmatched junction bases numbered 13, after V lost 6 bases and J lost 2 bases. Germline assignment: CDR1 WSHSY and CDR2 SAAADI. In DNA form, the CDR3 reads TGCGCCAGCAGCCACCTGGGGACTAGCGGGAGCGGATACACAGATACGCAGTATTTT. It translates to CASSHLGTSGSGYTDTQYF.

There are a few counts of this clone. The chain employs TRBV9 and TRBJ1-2; D ambiguous. The V end lost 2 bases, the J end lost 4 bases, and 9 bases lay between the germline ends. The CDR3 runs 13 residues. Germline assignment: CDR1 SGDLS and CDR2 YYNGEE. The CDR3 bases are TGTGCCAGCAGCGTGGGCAGCGGCTATGGCTACACCTTC. The encoded protein is CASSVGSGYGYTF.

The CDR3 loop reads CASTPGPSYEQYF. CDR3 in DNA: TGTGCCAGCACCCCCGGGCCCTCCTACGAGCAGTACTTC. This sequence joins TRBV28 and TRBJ2-7; unclear D gene. Germline-derived CDR1 and CDR2 are MDHEN and SYDVKM. Between the trimmed V and J ends, which lost 7 bases and 0 bases, there was a span of 10 bases. This CDR3 spans 13 amino acids.

V and J are TRBV2 and TRBJ2-7; D uncertain. Per the germline V gene, CDR1 is SNHLY and CDR2 is FYNNEI. This CDR3 comprises 11 residues. V gave up 5 bases and J gave up 3 bases, with 5 bases separating them. The CDR3 DNA reads as TGTGCCAGCAGTCCTAACTACGAGCAGTACTTC. The encoded protein is CASSPNYEQYF.

The V and J genes are TRBV7-2 and TRBJ2-3; 9 positions match TRBD2. Unmatched junction bases numbered 9, after V lost 1 base and J lost 4 bases. Germline CDR1 is SGHTA and CDR2 is FQGNSA. This CDR3 contains 17 residues. DNA of the CDR3: TGTGCCAGCAGCTTAGTGGGGGTAGCGGGAGTTTCAGATACGCAGTATTTT. The encoded protein is CASSLVGVAGVSDTQYF.

The chain combines TRBV27 with TRBJ2-3; 10 nucleotides align to TRBD2. Trimming took 3 bases from V and 4 from J; bases not matched to a gene: 10. This CDR3 has 17 residues. Germline loops: CDR1 MNHEY, CDR2 SMNVEV (reference sequence). The CDR3 nucleotides read TGTGCCAGCAGTTTGTTCAAACTAGCGGGGTTATCAGATACGCAGTATTTT. The encoded protein is CASSLFKLAGLSDTQYF.

This chain joins TRBV30 and TRBJ1-4; the D is unclear. V dropped 2 bases and J dropped 8 bases, with 9 bases sitting between them. The V gene's germline CDR1 is GTSNPN and CDR2 SVGIG (reference sequence). The CDR3 contains 12 residues. CDR3 DNA: TGTGCCTGGAGTCAGAACGGGGAAAAACTGTTTTTT. Its protein product is CAWSQNGEKLFF.

The chain joins TRBV15 to TRBJ2-1; no reliable D call. This CDR3 region has 15 residues. Trimming removed 5 bases from V and 3 bases from J, with 14 bases in between. Germline assignment: CDR1 LNHNV and CDR2 YYDKDF (reference sequence). The CDR3 here is CATSGILPRYNEQFF. The CDR3 nucleotides read TGTGCCACCAGCGGGATTCTCCCCCGCTACAATGAGCAGTTCTTC.

For the CDR3, the DNA is TGTGCCAGCAGCTTAAGGGGGGGAAGCACAGATACGCAGTATTTT. This codes for CASSLRGGSTDTQYF. V is TRBV7-3 and J is TRBJ2-3; 7 nucleotides agree with TRBD2. The germline CDR1 and CDR2 sequences are SGHTA and FQGTGA. The ends lost 1 base at V and 0 bases at J; junction bases unmatched: 1. CDR3 length: 15 residues.

V is TRBV27 and J is TRBJ2-7; no reliable D call. Germline assignment: CDR1 MNHEY and CDR2 SMNVEV (reference sequence). The CDR3 covers 11 residues. The V and J ends lost 5 bases and 5 bases respectively, with 7 bases between them. The CDR3 sequence: CASSVGHEQYF. The CDR3 DNA follows: TGTGCCAGCAGTGTTGGCCACGAGCAGTACTTC.

The chain links TRBV7-9 to TRBJ2-1, with TRBD2 identical over 8 bases. The junction had 8 bases not matched to a gene; V was cut back by 4 bases and J by 15 bases. The germline gives CDR1 SEHNR, CDR2 FQNEAQ (reference sequence). The CDR3 sequence is 12 residues long. CDR3 sequence reads: CASSWEAGVLFF. CDR3 nucleotides: TGTGCCAGCAGCTGGGAAGCGGGAGTCCTGTTCTTC.

As to this clone: This CDR3 is also generated by other DNA sequences in the sample. The chain couples TRBV7-2 to TRBJ1-5; no clear D gene. V was shortened by 5 bases and J by 3 bases, with 17 bases between the two germline ends. Germline V gene lookup returns CDR1 SGHTA and CDR2 FQGNSA. CDR3 size: 16 residues. CDR3 loop: CASSLEGPGANQPQHF. The DNA of the CDR3 is TGTGCCAGCAGCCTCGAGGGTCCAGGCGCCAATCAGCCCCAGCATTTT.

The chain joins TRBV7-8 to TRBJ2-5, with 11 nucleotides matching TRBD2. J gave up 1 base and V 2 bases, and 6 bases lay outside the gene matches. The germline gives CDR1 SGHVS, CDR2 FQNEAQ. The CDR3 has 17 amino acids. The CDR3 nucleotides are TGTGCCAGCAGCTTAAGTTCGGGACTAGCGGCCCAAGAGACCCAGTACTTC. Protein: CASSLSSGLAAQETQYF.

The V gene is TRBV19, the J gene TRBJ2-7; 8 bases line up with TRBD1. The V gene end was trimmed by 5 bases and the J gene end by 0 bases; junction bases not matched to a gene: 6. There are 15 residues in the CDR3. Per the germline V gene, CDR1 is LNHDA and CDR2 is SQIVND (reference sequence). The CDR3 sequence: CASSRTGTGSYEQYF. The CDR3 DNA reads as TGTGCCAGTAGTCGTACCGGGACAGGCTCCTACGAGCAGTACTTC.

This clone was detected once. The chain employs TRBV4-1 and TRBJ2-3; tentative D call: TRBD2 (6 bases). This CDR3 has 17 residues. Germline CDR1 and CDR2: MGHRA and YSYEKL. V was cut by 0 bases and J by 4 bases, with 17 bases left in between. For the CDR3, the DNA is TGCGCCAGCAGCCAAGATCGGTCCGGGGGTGGAGCAGATACGCAGTATTTT. Encoded protein: CASSQDRSGGGADTQYF.

This clone was counted only a few times. The chain employs TRBV4-1 and TRBJ1-2; no clear D gene. Per germline, CDR1 MGHRA and CDR2 YSYEKL. Trimming removed 0 bases from V and 4 bases from J, with 12 bases in between. The CDR3 length is 15 residues. The CDR3 here is CASSQDQMGIYGYTF. The CDR3 bases are TGCGCCAGCAGCCAAGATCAGATGGGGATCTATGGCTACACCTTC.

The J gene is TRBJ2-3, the V gene TRBV7-9; 9 bases fit TRBD2. CDR1 and CDR2 (germline): SEHNR, FQNEAQ (reference sequence). The CDR3 is 16 amino acids. Germline trimming cut 1 base from V and 0 bases from J; bases unmatched to any gene: 2. The CDR3 loop reads CASSLGAGGSTDTQYF. In DNA form, the CDR3 reads TGTGCCAGCAGCTTAGGGGCGGGAGGGAGCACAGATACGCAGTATTTT.